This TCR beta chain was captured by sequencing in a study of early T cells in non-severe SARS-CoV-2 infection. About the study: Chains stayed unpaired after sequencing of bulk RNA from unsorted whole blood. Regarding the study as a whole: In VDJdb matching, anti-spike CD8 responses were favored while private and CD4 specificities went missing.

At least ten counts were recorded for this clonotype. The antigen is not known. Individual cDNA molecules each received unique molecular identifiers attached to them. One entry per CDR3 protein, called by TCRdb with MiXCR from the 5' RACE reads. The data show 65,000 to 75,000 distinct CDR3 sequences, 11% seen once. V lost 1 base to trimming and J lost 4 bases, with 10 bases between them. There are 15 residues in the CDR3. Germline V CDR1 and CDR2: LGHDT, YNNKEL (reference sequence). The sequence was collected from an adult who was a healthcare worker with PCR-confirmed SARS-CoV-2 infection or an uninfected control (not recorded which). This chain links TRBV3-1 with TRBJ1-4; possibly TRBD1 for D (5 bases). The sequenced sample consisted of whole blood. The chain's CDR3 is CASSQGAGYNEKLFF. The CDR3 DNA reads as TGTGCCAGCAGCCAAGGGGCAGGGTATAATGAAAAACTGTTTTTT.